Detailed here is one TCR beta chain. This entry belongs to a study of control samples from healthy donors and cancer patients. Sequenced by immunoSEQ multiplex PCR; TCRdb stores in-frame clones only, minus some. Of around 97,000 clones listed, about 89% are singletons. Trimming pared 6 bases from V and 0 bases from J, leaving 6 bases between. Germline V gives CDR1 MNHEY, CDR2 SVGAGI. CDR3 length: 14 amino acids. The TCR comes from a man aged 55 to 70 with lung cancer. The sequencing sample was made of PBMCs. This chain links TRBV6-5 with TRBJ2-6, with D uncertain. In DNA form, the CDR3 reads TGTGCCAGCAGAAGGAGCTCTGGGGCCAACGTCCTGACTTTC. Residues: CASRRSSGANVLTF.